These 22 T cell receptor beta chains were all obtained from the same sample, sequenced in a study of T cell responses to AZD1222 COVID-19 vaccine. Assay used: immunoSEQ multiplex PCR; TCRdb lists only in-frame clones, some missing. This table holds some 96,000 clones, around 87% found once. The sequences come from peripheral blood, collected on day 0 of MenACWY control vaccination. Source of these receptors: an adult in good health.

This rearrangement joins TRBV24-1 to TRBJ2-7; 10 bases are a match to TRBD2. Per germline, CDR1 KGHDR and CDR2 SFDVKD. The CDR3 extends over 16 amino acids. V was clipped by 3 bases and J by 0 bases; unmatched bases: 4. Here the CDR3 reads CATSDPGLAVSYEQYF. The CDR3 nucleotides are TGTGCCACCAGTGATCCTGGACTAGCGGTCTCCTACGAGCAGTACTTC.

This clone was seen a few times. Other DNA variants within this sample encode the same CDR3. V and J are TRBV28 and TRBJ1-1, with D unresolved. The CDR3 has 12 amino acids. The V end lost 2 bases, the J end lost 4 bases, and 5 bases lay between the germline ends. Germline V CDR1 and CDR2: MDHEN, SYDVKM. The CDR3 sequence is CASSLPGTEAFF. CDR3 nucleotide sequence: TGTGCCAGCAGTTTACCCGGCACTGAAGCTTTCTTT. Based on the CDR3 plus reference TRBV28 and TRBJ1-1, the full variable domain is DVKVTQSSRYLVKRTGEKVFLECVQDMDHENMFWYRQDPGLGLRLIYFSYDVKMKEKGDIPEGYSVSREKKERFSLILESASTNQTSMYLCASSLPGTEAFFGQGTRLTVV.

CDR3 sequence reads: CASSTPGQVFGNTIYF. The CDR3, as DNA: TGTGCCAGCAGCACACCCGGACAGGTCTTTGGAAACACCATATATTTT. The chain employs TRBV11-2 and TRBJ1-3; TRBD1 matches at 7 bases. CDR3 length equals 16 residues. V lost 5 bases, J lost 3 bases, and 10 bases stayed unmatched. From germline, CDR1 is SGHAT and CDR2 FQNNGV.

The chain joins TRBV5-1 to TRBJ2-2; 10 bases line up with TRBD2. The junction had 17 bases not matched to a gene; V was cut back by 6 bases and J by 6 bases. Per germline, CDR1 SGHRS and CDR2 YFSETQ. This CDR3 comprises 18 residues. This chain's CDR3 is CASTDHGLAATNAGELFF. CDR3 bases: TGCGCCAGCACCGACCACGGACTAGCGGCGACAAACGCCGGGGAGCTGTTTTTT.

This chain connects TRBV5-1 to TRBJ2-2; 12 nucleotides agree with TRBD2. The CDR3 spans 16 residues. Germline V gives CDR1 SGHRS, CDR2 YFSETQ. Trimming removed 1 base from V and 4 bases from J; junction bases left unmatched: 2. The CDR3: CASSLWGLAGTGELFF. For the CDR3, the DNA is TGCGCCAGCAGCTTGTGGGGACTAGCGGGCACCGGGGAGCTGTTTTTT.

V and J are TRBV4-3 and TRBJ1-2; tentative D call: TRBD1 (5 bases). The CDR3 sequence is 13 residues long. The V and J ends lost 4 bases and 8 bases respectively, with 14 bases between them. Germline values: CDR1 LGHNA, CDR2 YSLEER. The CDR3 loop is CASSLEGRGGYTF. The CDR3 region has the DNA TGCGCCAGCAGCCTTGAGGGGAGGGGAGGCTACACCTTC.

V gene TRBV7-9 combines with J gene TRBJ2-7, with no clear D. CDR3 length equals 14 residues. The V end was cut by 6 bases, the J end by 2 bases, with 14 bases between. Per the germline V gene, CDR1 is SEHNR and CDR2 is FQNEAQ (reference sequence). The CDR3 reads CASRPVGYPYEQYF. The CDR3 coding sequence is TGTGCCAGCAGACCGGTGGGGTACCCCTACGAGCAGTACTTC.

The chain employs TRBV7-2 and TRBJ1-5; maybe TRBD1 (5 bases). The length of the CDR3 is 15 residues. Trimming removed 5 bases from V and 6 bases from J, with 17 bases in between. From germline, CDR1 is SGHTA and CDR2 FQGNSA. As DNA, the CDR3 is TGTGCCAGCAGCATAAAAGTCAGGGCGGGTCAGCCCCAGCATTTT. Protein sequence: CASSIKVRAGQPQHF. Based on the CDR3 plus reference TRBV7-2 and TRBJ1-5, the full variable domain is GAGVSQSPSNKVTEKGKDVELRCDPISGHTALYWYRQSLGQGLEFLIYFQGNSAPDKSGLPSDRFSAERTGGSVSTLTIQRTQQEDSAVYLCASSIKVRAGQPQHFGDGTRLSIL.

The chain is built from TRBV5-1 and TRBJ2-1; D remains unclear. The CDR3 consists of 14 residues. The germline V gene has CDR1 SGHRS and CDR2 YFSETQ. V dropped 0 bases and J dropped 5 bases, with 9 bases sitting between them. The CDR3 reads CASSLGLSNNEQFF. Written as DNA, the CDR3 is TGCGCCAGCAGCTTGGGGTTGTCGAACAATGAGCAGTTCTTC. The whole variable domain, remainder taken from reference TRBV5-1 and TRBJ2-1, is KAGVTQTPRYLIKTRGQQVTLSCSPISGHRSVSWYQQTPGQGLQFLFEYFSETQRNKGNFPGRFSGRQFSNSRSEMNVSTLELGDSALYLCASSLGLSNNEQFFGPGTRLTVL.

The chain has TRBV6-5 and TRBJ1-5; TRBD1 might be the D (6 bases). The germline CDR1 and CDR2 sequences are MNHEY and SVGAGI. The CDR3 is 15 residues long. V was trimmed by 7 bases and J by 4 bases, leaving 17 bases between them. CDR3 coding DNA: TGTGCCAGCACTCTAGGGGGGAGGGAGAATCAGCCCCAGCATTTT. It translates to CASTLGGRENQPQHF.

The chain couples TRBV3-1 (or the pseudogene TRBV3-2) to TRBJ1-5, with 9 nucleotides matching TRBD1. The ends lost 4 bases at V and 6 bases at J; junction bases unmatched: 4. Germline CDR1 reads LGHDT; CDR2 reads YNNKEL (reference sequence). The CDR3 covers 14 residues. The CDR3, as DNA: TGTGCCAGCAGCCCACAGGGGGCCCGTCAGCCCCAGCATTTT. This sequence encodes CASSPQGARQPQHF.

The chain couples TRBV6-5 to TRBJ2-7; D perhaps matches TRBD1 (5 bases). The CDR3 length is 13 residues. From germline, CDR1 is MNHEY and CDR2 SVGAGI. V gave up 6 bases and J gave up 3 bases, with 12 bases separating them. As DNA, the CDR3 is TGTGCCAGCAGATCCGACAGAAGCTACGAGCAGTACTTC. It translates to CASRSDRSYEQYF.

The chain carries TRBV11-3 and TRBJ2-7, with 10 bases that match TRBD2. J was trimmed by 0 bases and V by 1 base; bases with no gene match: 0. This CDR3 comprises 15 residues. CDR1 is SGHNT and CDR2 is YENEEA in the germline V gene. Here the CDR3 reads CASSLGLAGSYEQYF. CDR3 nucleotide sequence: TGTGCCAGCAGCTTAGGACTAGCGGGCTCCTACGAGCAGTACTTC.

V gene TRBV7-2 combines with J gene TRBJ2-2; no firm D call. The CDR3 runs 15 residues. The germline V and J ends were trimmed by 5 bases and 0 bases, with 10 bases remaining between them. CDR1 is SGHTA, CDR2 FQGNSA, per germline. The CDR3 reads CASSPEFANTGELFF. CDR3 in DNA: TGTGCCAGCAGCCCTGAGTTCGCGAACACCGGGGAGCTGTTTTTT.

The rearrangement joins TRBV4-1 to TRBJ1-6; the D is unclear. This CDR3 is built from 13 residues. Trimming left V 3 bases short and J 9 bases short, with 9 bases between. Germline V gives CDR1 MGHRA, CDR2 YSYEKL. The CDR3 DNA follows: TGCGCCAGCAGCCACTTCCTTGGTTCACCCCTCCACTTT. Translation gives CASSHFLGSPLHF.

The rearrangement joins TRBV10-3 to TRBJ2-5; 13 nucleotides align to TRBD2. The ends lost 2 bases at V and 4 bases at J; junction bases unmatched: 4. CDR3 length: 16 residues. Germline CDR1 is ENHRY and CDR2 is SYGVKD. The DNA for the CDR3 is TGTGCCATCAGTGAGGGGACTAGCGGGACGGGAGAGACCCAGTACTTC. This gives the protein CAISEGTSGTGETQYF.

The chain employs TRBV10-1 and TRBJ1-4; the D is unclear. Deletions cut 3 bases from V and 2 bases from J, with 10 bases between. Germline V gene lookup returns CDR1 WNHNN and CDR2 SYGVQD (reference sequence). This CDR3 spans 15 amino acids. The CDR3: CASSDSGLTNEKLFF. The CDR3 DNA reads TGCGCCAGCAGTGACTCCGGACTGACTAATGAAAAACTGTTTTTT.

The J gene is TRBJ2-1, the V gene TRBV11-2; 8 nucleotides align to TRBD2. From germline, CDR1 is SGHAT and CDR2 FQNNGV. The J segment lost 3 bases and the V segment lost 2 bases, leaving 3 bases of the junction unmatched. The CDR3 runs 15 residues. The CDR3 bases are TGTGCCAGCAGCTTACCGGGAGGGGGCTACAATGAGCAGTTCTTC. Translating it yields CASSLPGGGYNEQFF.

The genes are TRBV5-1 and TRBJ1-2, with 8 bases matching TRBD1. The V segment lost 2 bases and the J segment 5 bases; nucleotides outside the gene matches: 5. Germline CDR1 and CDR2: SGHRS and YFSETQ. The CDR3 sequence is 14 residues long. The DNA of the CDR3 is TGCGCCAGCAGCTTAGGACAGGGAAGTTATGGCTACACCTTC. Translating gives CASSLGQGSYGYTF.

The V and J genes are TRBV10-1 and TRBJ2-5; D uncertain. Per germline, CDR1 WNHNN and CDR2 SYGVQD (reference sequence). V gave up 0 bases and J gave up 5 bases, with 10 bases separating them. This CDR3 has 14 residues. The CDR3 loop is CASSESGRPETQYF. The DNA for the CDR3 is TGCGCCAGCAGTGAGTCTGGGCGGCCGGAGACCCAGTACTTC.

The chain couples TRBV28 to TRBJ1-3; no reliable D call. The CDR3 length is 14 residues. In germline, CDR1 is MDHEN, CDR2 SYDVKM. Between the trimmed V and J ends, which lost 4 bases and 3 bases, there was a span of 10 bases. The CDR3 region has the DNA TGTGCCAGCAGTTCTCCCTCCGATGGAAACACCATATATTTT. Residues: CASSSPSDGNTIYF.

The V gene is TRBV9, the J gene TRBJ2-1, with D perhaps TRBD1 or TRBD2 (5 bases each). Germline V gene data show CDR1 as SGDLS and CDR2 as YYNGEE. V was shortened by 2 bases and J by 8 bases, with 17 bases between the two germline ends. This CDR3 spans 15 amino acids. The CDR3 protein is CASSVGDPVRYEQFF. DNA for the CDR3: TGTGCCAGCAGCGTGGGGGACCCCGTCAGGTATGAGCAGTTCTTC. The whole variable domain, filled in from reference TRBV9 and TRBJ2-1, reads DSGVTQTPKHLITATGQRVTLRCSPRSGDLSVYWYQQSLDQGLQFLIQYYNGEERAKGNILERFSAQQFPDLHSELNLSSLELGDSALYFCASSVGDPVRYEQFFGPGTRLTVL.